Following are 8 T cell receptor beta chains from one sample sequenced in a study of cytomegalovirus exposure and HLA in healthy donors (dated by TCRdb to 2016 to 2017). Libraries were built with the immunoSEQ multiplex PCR assay. A mixture of 60 forward primers for TCR Vbeta segments and 13 reverse primers for TCR Jbeta segments was used in the multiplex PCR. The table was pulled from immuneACCESS by TCRdb, which kept in-frame rearrangements only. Such tables lose some clones; where checked, under half of the loss comes from unresolved V genes, and the rest has no known cause. Recorded for this sample are approximately 290,000 clones; approximately 80% of them occurred a single time. About 0.3% of the sample is held by the ten biggest clonotypes. Specimen: PBMCs. These receptors were obtained from a girl aged 2 to 9 in good health and CMV-seronegative.

V gene TRBV5-1 combines with J gene TRBJ1-4; D unresolved. Germline CDR1 is SGHRS and CDR2 is YFSETQ. CDR3 length equals 12 residues. The V and J ends lost 4 bases and 4 bases respectively, with 5 bases between them. CDR3 region: CASSAYNEKLFF. The CDR3 coding sequence is TGCGCCAGCAGCGCCTATAATGAAAAACTGTTTTTT. Supplemented by reference TRBV5-1 and TRBJ1-4, the full variable domain reads KAGVTQTPRYLIKTRGQQVTLSCSPISGHRSVSWYQQTPGQGLQFLFEYFSETQRNKGNFPGRFSGRQFSNSRSEMNVSTLELGDSALYLCASSAYNEKLFFGSGTQLSVL.

The CDR3 loop is CASSRQGARGEKLFF. In nucleotides, the CDR3 is TGTGCCAGCAGTCGCCAGGGGGCTCGGGGGGAAAAACTGTTTTTT. The V and J genes are TRBV6-5 and TRBJ1-4, with 8 bases fitting TRBD1. This CDR3 contains 15 residues. With 5 bases clipped from V and 8 bases from J, the junction kept 10 bases outside the gene matches. Germline loops: CDR1 MNHEY, CDR2 SVGAGI.

This clone came up once. V and J are TRBV5-1 and TRBJ1-2, with TRBD1 identical over 7 bases. Germline CDR1 SGHRS, CDR2 YFSETQ. CDR3 size: 14 residues. Losses at the gene ends were 0 bases for V and 4 bases for J; bases not matched to a gene: 3. In nucleotides, the CDR3 is TGCGCCAGCAGCTTGGAGGACAGGACCTATGGCTACACCTTC. Protein sequence: CASSLEDRTYGYTF.

The chain links TRBV6-5 to TRBJ1-1; tentative D call: TRBD1 (5 bases). Germline loops: CDR1 MNHEY, CDR2 SVGAGI. CDR3 length: 15 amino acids. Trimming took off 6 bases at V and 7 bases at J, with 21 bases between the two ends. The CDR3 spells CASSRPGRGGGEAFF. DNA of the CDR3: TGTGCCAGCAGCCGACCTGGACGGGGGGGAGGTGAAGCTTTCTTT.

The CDR3 region is CASSSDRGNYGYTF. In nucleotides, the CDR3 is TGTGCCAGCAGCTCCGACAGGGGAAACTATGGCTACACCTTC. The chain couples TRBV13 to TRBJ1-2; TRBD1 matches at 8 bases. The CDR3 loop spans 14 amino acids. V lost 4 bases, J lost 2 bases, and 3 bases stayed unmatched. Germline V gives CDR1 PRHDT, CDR2 FYEKMQ (reference sequence).

This clone appeared a few times. The chain recombines TRBV5-4 with TRBJ2-5; 10 nucleotides line up with TRBD2. The CDR3 runs to 18 residues. Trimming at V came to 0 bases and at J to 5 bases, leaving 13 bases not matched to a gene. CDR1 is SGHNT, CDR2 YYREEE, per germline (reference sequence). In DNA form, the CDR3 reads TGTGCCAGCAGCTTGGGGCGAGGTAGCGGGAGGAAGGCGGAGACCCAGTACTTC. This translates into CASSLGRGSGRKAETQYF.

This sequence joins TRBV7-9 and TRBJ1-2; 8 bases line up with TRBD1. From germline, CDR1 is SEHNR and CDR2 FQNEAQ (reference sequence). The trim removed 4 bases at V and 2 bases at J, leaving 3 bases unmatched. The CDR3 is 14 residues long. In DNA, the CDR3 is TGTGCCAGCAGCTGGACAGGGAAAAACTATGGCTACACCTTC. It codes for CASSWTGKNYGYTF.

The V and J genes are TRBV7-4 and TRBJ1-2, with D possibly being TRBD1 (5 bases). Trimming pared 6 bases from V and 6 bases from J, leaving 23 bases between. This CDR3 is 16 amino acids long. CDR1 is SGHVT, CDR2 SQSDAQ, per germline. CDR3 coding DNA: TGTGCCAGCAGTCCCACGGTCACAGGTTTTATGGATGGCTACACCTTC. Translated, it gives CASSPTVTGFMDGYTF.